This T cell receptor (beta chain) was retrieved from a study of cytomegalovirus exposure and HLA in healthy donors. Study conclusions and caveats: Within a later analysis, the majority of CMV-associated TCR beta chains appeared HLA-restricted. While the bulk of TCR sequences proved rare, some public TCRs turned up in many donors.

This clone has only a few counts. No antigen is known for it. PCR was performed using 60 Vbeta and 13 Jbeta primers. Some clones are missing from TCRdb's copy, which holds only in-frame ones; the method was immunoSEQ multiplex PCR. The data contain 100,000 to 150,000 clones, around 78% of them singletons. Trimming removed 6 bases at V and 5 bases at J, with 10 bases between. In germline, CDR1 is MNHEY, CDR2 SVGAGI. The CDR3 consists of 13 residues. The chain has TRBV6-5 and TRBJ1-4, with a tentative D call TRBD1 (6 bases). The clonotype comes from a man between 18 and 29 years old in good health and CMV-seropositive. Sequenced material: PBMCs. In nucleotides, the CDR3 is TGTGCCAGCAGCGGGACATGGAATGAAAAACTGTTTTTT. Translated, it gives CASSGTWNEKLFF.